Following are 9 T cell receptor beta chains from one sample sequenced in a study of T cell responses to AZD1222 COVID-19 vaccine. Assay used: immunoSEQ multiplex PCR; TCRdb lists only in-frame clones, some missing. The sample comprises some 120,000 clones, about 92% of which are singletons, and around 0.96% rests with the top ten. Sequencing was performed on peripheral blood, taken on day 0 of AZD1222 vaccination. Receptors were obtained from an adult in good health.

V usage is TRBV5-4 and J usage is TRBJ1-1; D uncertain. The CDR3 extends over 14 amino acids. The germline V gene has CDR1 SGHNT and CDR2 YYREEE (reference sequence). V dropped 0 bases and J dropped 0 bases, with 6 bases sitting between them. CDR3 DNA: TGTGCCAGCAGCTTGGGGACCCTGAACACTGAAGCTTTCTTT. Translating gives CASSLGTLNTEAFF. The full variable domain, completed using reference TRBV5-4 and TRBJ1-1, is ETGVTQSPTHLIKTRGQQVTLRCSSQSGHNTVSWYQQALGQGPQFIFQYYREEENGRGNFPPRFSGLQFPNYSSELNVNALELDDSALYLCASSLGTLNTEAFFGQGTRLTVV.

This clone appeared a single time. The chain recombines TRBV5-1 with TRBJ1-1, with D tentatively TRBD1 (5 bases). V was clipped by 1 base and J by 2 bases, with 9 bases between them. The CDR3 contains 14 residues. Germline CDR1 and CDR2: SGHRS and YFSETQ. CDR3 loop: CASSLQGSNTEAFF. For the CDR3, the DNA is TGCGCCAGCAGCTTGCAGGGTTCTAACACTGAAGCTTTCTTT.

This chain links TRBV6-5 with TRBJ1-1, with D uncertain. Germline V gene sequence: CDR1 MNHEY, CDR2 SVGAGI. The CDR3 is 14 amino acids. V was clipped by 7 bases and J by 0 bases, with 12 bases between them. The CDR3 protein is CASKLVRMNTEAFF. In nucleotides, the CDR3 is TGTGCCAGCAAACTAGTCAGGATGAACACTGAAGCTTTCTTT.

The rearrangement uses TRBV7-9 and TRBJ2-5; no reliable D call. CDR3 size: 14 residues. Germline CDR1 SEHNR, CDR2 FQNEAQ (reference sequence). Trimming shortened V by 0 bases and J by 4 bases, and 9 bases separated the two germline ends. The CDR3 is CASSLARSRETQYF. CDR3 in DNA: TGTGCCAGCAGCTTAGCTCGGAGCCGAGAGACCCAGTACTTC.

This chain joins TRBV7-9 and TRBJ1-5; 7 bases map to TRBD1. This CDR3 is 14 amino acids long. Germline V lookup: CDR1 SEHNR, CDR2 FQNEAQ (reference sequence). The V segment lost 3 bases and the J segment 7 bases; nucleotides outside the gene matches: 6. Here the CDR3 DNA reads TGTGCCAGCAGCTTGTCAGGGGGTAACCAGCCCCAGCATTTT. It translates to CASSLSGGNQPQHF.

This clone was observed a single time. V and J are TRBV25-1 and TRBJ2-2; 7 nucleotides agree with TRBD1. This CDR3 contains 15 residues. Germline loops: CDR1 MGHDK, CDR2 SYGVNS. J was trimmed by 5 bases and V by 4 bases; bases with no gene match: 7. Here the CDR3 DNA reads TGTGCCAGCAGTGTTGGAGACAGGGCGACCGGGGAGCTGTTTTTT. It encodes CASSVGDRATGELFF.

The J gene is TRBJ2-7, the V gene TRBV29-1; 8 nucleotides match TRBD1. The CDR3 consists of 13 residues. Trimming cost V 4 bases and J 3 bases; bases outside gene matches: 5. Germline V gene data show CDR1 as SQVTM and CDR2 as ANQGSEA. This CDR3 reads CSVAGTGNYEQYF. CDR3 bases: TGCAGCGTTGCAGGGACAGGAAACTACGAGCAGTACTTC.

V usage is TRBV19 and J usage is TRBJ2-1, with D possibly being TRBD1 or TRBD2 (5 bases each). Trimming removed 4 bases from V and 6 bases from J, with 7 bases in between. This CDR3 is 12 amino acids long. Germline lookup yields CDR1 LNHDA and CDR2 SQIVND (reference sequence). The CDR3: CASSRGANEQFF. CDR3 DNA: TGTGCCAGTAGTAGAGGGGCCAATGAGCAGTTCTTC.

The rearrangement uses TRBV6-2 or TRBV6-3 and TRBJ2-5; D ambiguous. The germline V gene encodes CDR1 MNHEY and CDR2 SVGEGT. The CDR3 has 13 residues. Trimming left V 3 bases short and J 1 base short, with 6 bases between. DNA for the CDR3: TGTGCCAGCAGTTATCGAGGCCAAGAGACCCAGTACTTC. Its protein is CASSYRGQETQYF.